Listed below are T cell receptor beta chains from one sample, sequenced in a study of cytomegalovirus exposure and HLA in healthy donors. Only in-frame clones appear in the TCRdb table, and some are missing; sequencing was by immunoSEQ multiplex PCR. This table holds under 150,000 clones, 80% found once. The sample was PBMCs. The receptors here all came from a woman in her 40s in good health and CMV-seronegative. CDR3s include the opening cysteine and the closing phenylalanine or tryptophan. The D gene is left open where the match is weak. A row's size may be missing; if present it is once, few, many or a size class.

V gene	J gene	D gene	clone size	CDR3 DNA	CDR3 protein
TRBV4-3	TRBJ1-6	-	once	TGCGCCAGCAGCCAGGAGGATATTAATTCACCCCTCCACTTT	CASSQEDINSPLHF
TRBV6-6	TRBJ2-7	TRBD2	-	TGTGCCAGCAGTTACTCGGGGGGGGTCGACGAGCAGTACTTC	CASSYSGGVDEQYF
TRBV29-1	TRBJ2-3	TRBD2	-	TGCAGCGTTGATGGACTAGACTCAGATACGCAGTATTTT	CSVDGLDSDTQYF
TRBV5-6	TRBJ1-2	TRBD1	-	TGTGCCAGCAGGTCCAGATCAGGGGGCAGTGGCTACACCTTC	CASRSRSGGSGYTF
TRBV4-2	TRBJ2-7	-	-	TGTGCCAGCAGCCAGGAGGGGATCGAGCAGTACTTC	CASSQEGIEQYF
TRBV29-1	TRBJ2-7	TRBD2	-	TGCAGCGTTGTACCTAGCGGGTACTACGAGCAGTACTTC	CSVVPSGYYEQYF
TRBV15	TRBJ1-4	-	-	TGTGCCGCCCGAGGTTTGGGTGAAAAACTGTTTTTT	CAARGLGEKLFF
TRBV7-9	TRBJ2-7	TRBD1	-	TGTGCCAGCAGTCGCGGACAGGAGTCCTACGAGCAGTACTTC	CASSRGQESYEQYF
TRBV6-1	TRBJ1-2	TRBD1	-	TGTGCCAGCAGAGCGGACAGGGCTGACTACACCTTC	CASRADRADYTF
TRBV25-1	TRBJ2-7	-	-	TGTGCCAGCAGTGAGGGGGGCTACGAGCAGTACTTC	CASSEGGYEQYF
TRBV5-1	TRBJ2-7	-	few	TGCGCCTGCAGCTACATCTCAGGGCAAGGCTCCTACGAGCAGTACTTC	CACSYISGQGSYEQYF
TRBV5-6	TRBJ1-2	TRBD1	-	TGTGCCAGCAGCTTGGGGACAGGGGGCAATGGCTACACCTTC	CASSLGTGGNGYTF
TRBV11-2	TRBJ2-1	TRBD2	-	TGTGCCAGCAGCAGGGAACTAGCGGGAGGGTATAATGAGCAGTTCTTC	CASSRELAGGYNEQFF
TRBV19	TRBJ2-7	-	-	TGTGCCAGTAGTATCAGGGAAAAGGCCTACGAGCAGTACTTC	CASSIREKAYEQYF